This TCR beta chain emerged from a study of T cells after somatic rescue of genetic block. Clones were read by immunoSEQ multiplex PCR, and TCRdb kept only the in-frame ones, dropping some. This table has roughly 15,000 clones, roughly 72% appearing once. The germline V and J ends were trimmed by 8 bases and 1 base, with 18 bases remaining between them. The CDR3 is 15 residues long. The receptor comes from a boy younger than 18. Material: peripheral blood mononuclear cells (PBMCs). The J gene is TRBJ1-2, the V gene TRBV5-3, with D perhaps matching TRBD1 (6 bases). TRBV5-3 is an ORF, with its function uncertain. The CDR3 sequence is CASSPYRVLNYGYTF. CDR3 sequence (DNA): TGTGCCAGCAGCCCATACAGGGTTCTTAACTATGGCTACACCTTC.